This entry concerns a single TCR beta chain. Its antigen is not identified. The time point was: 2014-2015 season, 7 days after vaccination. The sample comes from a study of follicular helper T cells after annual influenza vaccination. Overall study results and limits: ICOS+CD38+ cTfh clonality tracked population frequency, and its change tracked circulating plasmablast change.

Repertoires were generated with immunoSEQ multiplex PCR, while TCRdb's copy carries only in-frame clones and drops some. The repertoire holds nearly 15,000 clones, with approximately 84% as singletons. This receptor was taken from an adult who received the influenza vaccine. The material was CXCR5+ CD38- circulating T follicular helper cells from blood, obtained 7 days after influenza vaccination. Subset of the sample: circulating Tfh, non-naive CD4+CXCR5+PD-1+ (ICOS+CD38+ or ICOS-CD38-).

The CDR3 loop is CASSLDAGSEAFF. The CDR3 nucleotides read TGTGCCAGCAGCTTGGATGCGGGATCTGAAGCTTTCTTT. The J gene is TRBJ1-1, the V gene TRBV5-4, with D hard to call. This CDR3 region has 13 residues. V dropped 0 bases and J dropped 6 bases, with 9 bases sitting between them. Germline loops: CDR1 SGHNT, CDR2 YYREEE (reference sequence).